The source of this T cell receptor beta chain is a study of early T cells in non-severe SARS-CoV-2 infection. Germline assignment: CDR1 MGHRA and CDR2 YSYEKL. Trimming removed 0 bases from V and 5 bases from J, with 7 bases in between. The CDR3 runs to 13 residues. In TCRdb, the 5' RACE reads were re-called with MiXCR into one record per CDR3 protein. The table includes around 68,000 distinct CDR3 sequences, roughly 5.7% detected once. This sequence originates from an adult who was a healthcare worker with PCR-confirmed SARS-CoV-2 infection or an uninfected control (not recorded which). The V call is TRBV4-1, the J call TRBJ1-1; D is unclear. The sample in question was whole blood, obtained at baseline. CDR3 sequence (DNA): TGCGCCAGCAGCCAAGAAAGGGAGACTGAAGCTTTCTTT. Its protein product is CASSQERETEAFF.